This T cell receptor (beta chain) was captured by sequencing in a study of blood T cell repertoires in COVID-19. As for the study in general: Sites in the United States, Italy and Spain provided acute and convalescent COVID-19 samples. From T cells, B-cell-depleted T cells, or PBMCs came the material, which was cDNA or gDNA.

Germline CDR1 LGHDT, CDR2 YNNKEL (reference sequence). CDR3 size: 14 residues. Trimming cost V 7 bases and J 1 base, with 10 bases left between them. Only in-frame clones appear in the TCRdb table, and some are missing; sequencing was by immunoSEQ multiplex PCR. The sample contains more than 200,000 clones, about 88% of which appear only once. This rearrangement joins TRBV3-1 (or the pseudogene TRBV3-2) to TRBJ2-2, with D tentatively TRBD2 (5 bases). Material: peripheral blood. This clonotype was sampled from a man between 65 and 85 years old with acute or convalescent COVID-19. The DNA of the CDR3 is TGTGCCAGCACAACGGGGAGGAACACCGGGGAGCTGTTTTTT. Encoded protein: CASTTGRNTGELFF.